The rows below give T cell receptor beta chains drawn from one sample of a study of blood T cells in healthy people across ages. One entry per CDR3 protein, called by TCRdb with MiXCR from the 5' RACE reads. The top ten clones hold more than 6% of a sample with some 1.5 million distinct CDR3 sequences, about 28% of them seen once. Source material: blood. The receptors originated from a woman aged 25 to 39 in good health. CDR3s include the opening cysteine and the closing phenylalanine or tryptophan. A D gene is named only where the DNA matches it firmly. Expanded clones get a size class; other rows say once, few or many, or leave the size out.

clone size | J gene | V gene | D gene | CDR3 DNA | CDR3 protein
- | TRBJ1-2 | TRBV20-1 | - | TGCAGTGCTAACCAGGGATATGGCTACACCTTC | CSANQGYGYTF
few | TRBJ1-2 | TRBV10-3 | TRBD1 | TGTGCCACAACGCGACAGGGGGGCGGCTACACCTTC | CATTRQGGGYTF
- | TRBJ2-1 | TRBV3-1 | TRBD2 | TGTGCCAGCAGCCTGGGGACTAGAGGGGACTCCTACAATGAGCAGTTCTTC | CASSLGTRGDSYNEQFF
many | TRBJ2-7 | TRBV29-1 | - | TGCAGCGTTGCGGGTTCCCTAAGCTCCTACGAGCAGTACTTC | CSVAGSLSSYEQYF
many | TRBJ2-7 | TRBV28 | - | TGTGCCAGCAGTCCCCCGTCGGGGGTGGGCGAGCAGTACTTC | CASSPPSGVGEQYF
- | TRBJ2-1 | TRBV20-1 | - | TGCAGTTCGGACAGAAACAATGAGCAGTTCTTC | CSSDRNNEQFF
- | TRBJ1-5 | TRBV20-1 | - | TGCAGTGCCGAGCCCGGCGGTGATCAGCCCCAGCATTTT | CSAEPGGDQPQHF
- | TRBJ2-5 | TRBV28 | - | TGTGCCAGCAGTTTGGGTGGAAGTGTTGCGACCCAGTACTTC | CASSLGGSVATQYF
few | TRBJ2-1 | TRBV20-1 | - | TGCAGTGCTAGAGCTGCAAAGGGGAGGAGAGATGTCAATGAGCAGTTCTTC | CSARAAKGRRDVNEQFF
- | TRBJ1-6 | TRBV2 | - | TGTGCCAGCAGTCCTTCGGTCTCGAGCGGTAATTCACCCCTCCACTTT | CASSPSVSSGNSPLHF
- | TRBJ2-5 | TRBV2 | - | TGTGCCAGCAGCTATTTGAGGCGGCGGTTAGGCCTGGACTGGAGGGACCAGTACTTC | CASSYLRRRLGLDWRDQYF
many | TRBJ1-1 | TRBV10-2 | TRBD1 | TGCGCCAGTCAGACAGGGGCGACTGAAGCTTTCTTT | CASQTGATEAFF
- | TRBJ1-2 | TRBV5-1 | - | TGCGCCAGCAGCTTGGAGGCCTTACCCGGCTACACCTTC | CASSLEALPGYTF
- | TRBJ2-3 | TRBV7-9 | - | TGTGCCAGCAGCTTAGCGTCTATACCTTCAGATACGCAGTATTTT | CASSLASIPSDTQYF
many | TRBJ2-7 | TRBV15 | - | TGTGCCACCGGACAGTTATTCATGCGTGGGTCCTACGAGCAGTACTTC | CATGQLFMRGSYEQYF
once | TRBJ2-7 | TRBV28 | - | TGTGCTAGCAGTCCGGGTGTGTGGGCCGCATCCTACGAGCAGTACTTC | CASSPGVWAASYEQYF
few | TRBJ2-7 | TRBV20-1 | - | TGCAGTGCTAAACGGGGACGGGGCTACAAGCAGTACTTC | CSAKRGRGYKQYF
once | TRBJ1-4 | TRBV19 | - | TGTGCCAGTGGACACAGGGCCGATAATGAAAAACTGTTTTTT | CASGHRADNEKLFF
- | TRBJ2-1 | TRBV20-1 | - | TGCAGACCATCGGGGGTGGTTAGCGTCGTCAATGAGCAGTTCTTC | CRPSGVVSVVNEQFF